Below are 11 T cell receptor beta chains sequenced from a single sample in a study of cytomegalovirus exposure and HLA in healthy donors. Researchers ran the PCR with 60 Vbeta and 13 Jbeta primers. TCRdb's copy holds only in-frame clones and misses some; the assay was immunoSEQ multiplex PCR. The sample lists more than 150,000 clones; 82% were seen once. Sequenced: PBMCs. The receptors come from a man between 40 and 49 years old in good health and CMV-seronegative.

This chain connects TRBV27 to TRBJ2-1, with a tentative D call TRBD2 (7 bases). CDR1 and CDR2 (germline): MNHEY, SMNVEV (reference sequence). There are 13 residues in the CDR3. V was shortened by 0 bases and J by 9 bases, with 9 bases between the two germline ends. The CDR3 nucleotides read TGTGCCAGCAGTTTATCGAGGGGGGGTGAGCAGTTCTTC. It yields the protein CASSLSRGGEQFF.

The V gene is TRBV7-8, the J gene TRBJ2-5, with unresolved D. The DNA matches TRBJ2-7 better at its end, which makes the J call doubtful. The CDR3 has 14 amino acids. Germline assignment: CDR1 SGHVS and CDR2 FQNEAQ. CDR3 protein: CASSLGQVVLEQYF. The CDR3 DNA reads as TGTGCCAGCAGCTTAGGTCAAGTAGTCCTCGAGCAGTACTTC.

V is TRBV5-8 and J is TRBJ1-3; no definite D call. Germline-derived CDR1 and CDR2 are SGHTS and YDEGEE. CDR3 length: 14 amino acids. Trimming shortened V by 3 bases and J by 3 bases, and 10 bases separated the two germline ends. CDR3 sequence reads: CASSSLGSGNTIYF. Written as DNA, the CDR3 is TGTGCCAGCAGCTCCCTCGGGAGTGGAAACACCATATATTTT.

The CDR3, as DNA: TGTGCCAGCAGCTTCCTAGCGCTGAGGACGGGAGGGCCAGATACGCAGTATTTT. Translation: CASSFLALRTGGPDTQYF. This chain uses TRBV7-8 with TRBJ2-3; 8 bases fit TRBD2. The CDR3 has 18 amino acids. Germline CDR1 and CDR2: SGHVS and FQNEAQ. J was trimmed by 4 bases and V by 3 bases; bases with no gene match: 15.

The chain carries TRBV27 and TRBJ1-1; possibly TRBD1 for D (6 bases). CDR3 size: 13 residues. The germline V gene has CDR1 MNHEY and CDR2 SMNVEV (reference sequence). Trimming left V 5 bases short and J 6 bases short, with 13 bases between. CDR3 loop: CASSPQGRAEAFF. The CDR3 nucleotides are TGTGCCAGCAGTCCTCAGGGGAGGGCTGAAGCTTTCTTT.

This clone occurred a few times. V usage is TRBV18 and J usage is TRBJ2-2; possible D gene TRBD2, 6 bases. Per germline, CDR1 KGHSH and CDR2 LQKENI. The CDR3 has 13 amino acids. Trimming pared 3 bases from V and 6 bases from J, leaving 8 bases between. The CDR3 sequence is CASSPGLAGELFF. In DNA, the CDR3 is TGTGCCAGCTCACCGGGACTGGCCGGGGAGCTGTTTTTT.

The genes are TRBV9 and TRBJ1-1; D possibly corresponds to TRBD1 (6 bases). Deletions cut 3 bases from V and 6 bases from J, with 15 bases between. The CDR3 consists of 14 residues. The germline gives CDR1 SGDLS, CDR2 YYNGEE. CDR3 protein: CASSADRLTSEAFF. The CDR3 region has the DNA TGTGCCAGCAGCGCAGACAGGTTAACCTCTGAAGCTTTCTTT.

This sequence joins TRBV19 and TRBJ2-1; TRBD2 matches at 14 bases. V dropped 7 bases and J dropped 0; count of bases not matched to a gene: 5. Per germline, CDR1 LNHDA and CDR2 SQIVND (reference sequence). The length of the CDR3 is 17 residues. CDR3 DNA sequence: TGTGCCAGTACCGGGACTAGCGGGAGAAGCTCCTACAATGAGCAGTTCTTC. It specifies CASTGTSGRSSYNEQFF. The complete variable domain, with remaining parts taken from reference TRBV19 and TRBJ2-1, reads DGGITQSPKYLFRKEGQNVTLSCEQNLNHDAMYWYRQDPGQGLRLIYYSQIVNDFQKGDIAEGYSVSREKKESFPLTVTSAQKNPTAFYLCASTGTSGRSSYNEQFFGPGTRLTVL.

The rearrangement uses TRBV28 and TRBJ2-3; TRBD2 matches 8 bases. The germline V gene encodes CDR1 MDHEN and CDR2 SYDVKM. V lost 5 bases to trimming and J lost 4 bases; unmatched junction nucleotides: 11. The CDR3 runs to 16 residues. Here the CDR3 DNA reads TGTGCCAGCAGTCCCGGGAGCGGGAGTCGCTCAGATACGCAGTATTTT. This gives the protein CASSPGSGSRSDTQYF.

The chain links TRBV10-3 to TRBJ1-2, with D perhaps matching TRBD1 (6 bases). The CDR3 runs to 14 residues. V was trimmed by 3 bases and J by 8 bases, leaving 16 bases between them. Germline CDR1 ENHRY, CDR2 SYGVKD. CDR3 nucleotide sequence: TGTGCCATCAGTGATCGACAGGAAAGTTGGGGCTACACCTTC. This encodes CAISDRQESWGYTF.

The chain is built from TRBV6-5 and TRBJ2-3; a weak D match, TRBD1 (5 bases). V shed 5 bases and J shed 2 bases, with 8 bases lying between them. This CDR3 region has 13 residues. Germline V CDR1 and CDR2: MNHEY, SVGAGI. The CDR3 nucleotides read TGTGCCAGCAGTCTGGACACCACAGATACGCAGTATTTT. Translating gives CASSLDTTDTQYF.